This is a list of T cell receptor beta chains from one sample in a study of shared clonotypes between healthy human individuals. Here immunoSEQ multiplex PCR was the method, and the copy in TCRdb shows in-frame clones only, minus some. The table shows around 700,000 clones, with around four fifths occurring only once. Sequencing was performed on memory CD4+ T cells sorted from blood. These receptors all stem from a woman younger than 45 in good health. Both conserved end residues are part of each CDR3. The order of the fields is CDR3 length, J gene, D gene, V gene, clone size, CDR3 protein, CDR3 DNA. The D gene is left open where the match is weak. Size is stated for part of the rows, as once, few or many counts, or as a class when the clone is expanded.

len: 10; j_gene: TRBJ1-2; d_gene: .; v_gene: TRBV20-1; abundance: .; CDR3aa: CSARLYGYTF; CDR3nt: TGCAGTGCTAGACTCTATGGCTACACCTTC
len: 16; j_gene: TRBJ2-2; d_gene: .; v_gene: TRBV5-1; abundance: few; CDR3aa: CASSLEGRPNTGELFF; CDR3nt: TGCGCCAGCAGCTTGGAGGGTCGGCCGAACACCGGGGAGCTGTTTTTT
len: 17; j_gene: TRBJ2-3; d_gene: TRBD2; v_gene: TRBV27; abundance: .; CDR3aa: CASMLGRGGSVIDTQYF; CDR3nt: TGTGCCAGCATGTTGGGTAGGGGCGGGAGTGTCATTGATACGCAGTATTTT
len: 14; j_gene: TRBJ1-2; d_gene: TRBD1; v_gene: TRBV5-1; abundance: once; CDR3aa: CASSLDRGMGGYTF; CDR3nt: TGCGCCAGCAGCTTGGACAGGGGCATGGGTGGCTACACCTTC
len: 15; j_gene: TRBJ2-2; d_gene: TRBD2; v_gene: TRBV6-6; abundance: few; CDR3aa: CASRNLAGDPGELFF; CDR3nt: TGTGCCAGCAGGAACCTAGCGGGAGACCCCGGGGAGCTGTTTTTT
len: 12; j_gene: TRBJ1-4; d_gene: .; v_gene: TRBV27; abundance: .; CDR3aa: CASSNMNEKLFF; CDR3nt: TGTGCCAGCAGTAACATGAATGAAAAACTGTTTTTT
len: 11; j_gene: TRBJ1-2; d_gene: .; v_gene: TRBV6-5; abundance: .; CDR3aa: CASQGYGGYTF; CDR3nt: TGTGCCAGCCAAGGGTATGGGGGCTACACCTTC
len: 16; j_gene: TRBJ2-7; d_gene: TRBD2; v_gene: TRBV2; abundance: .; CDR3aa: CASSEPPGLASYEQYF; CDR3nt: TGTGCCAGCAGTGAACCCCCGGGACTAGCCTCCTACGAGCAGTACTTC
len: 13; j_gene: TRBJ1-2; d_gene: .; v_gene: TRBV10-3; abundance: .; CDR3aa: CAIRTQDNYGYTF; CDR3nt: TGTGCCATCAGGACTCAGGATAACTATGGCTACACCTTC
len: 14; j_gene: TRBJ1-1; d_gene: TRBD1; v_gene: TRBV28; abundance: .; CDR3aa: CAIEQGPMNTEAFF; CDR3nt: TGTGCCATCGAACAGGGGCCCATGAACACTGAAGCTTTCTTT
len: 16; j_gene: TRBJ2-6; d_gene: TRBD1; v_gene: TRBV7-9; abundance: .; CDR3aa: CASSPVTGVGANVLTF; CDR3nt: TGTGCCAGCAGCCCAGTAACAGGGGTTGGGGCCAACGTCCTGACTTTC
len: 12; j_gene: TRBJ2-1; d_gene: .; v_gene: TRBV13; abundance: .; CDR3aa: CASSLVGGEQFF; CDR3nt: TGTGCCAGCAGCTTAGTAGGCGGTGAGCAGTTCTTC
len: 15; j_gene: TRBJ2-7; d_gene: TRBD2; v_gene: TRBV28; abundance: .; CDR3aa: CASTVTGTTSYEQYF; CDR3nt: TGTGCCAGCACCGTCACCGGGACTACCTCCTACGAGCAGTACTTC
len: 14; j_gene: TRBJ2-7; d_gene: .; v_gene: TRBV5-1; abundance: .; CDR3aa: CASSLGSDTYEQYF; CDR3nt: TGCGCCAGCAGCTTAGGGTCGGATACCTACGAGCAGTACTTC
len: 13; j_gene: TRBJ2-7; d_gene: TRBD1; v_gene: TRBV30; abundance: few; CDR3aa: CAWSEGANYEQYF; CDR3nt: TGTGCCTGGAGTGAGGGGGCAAACTACGAGCAGTACTTC
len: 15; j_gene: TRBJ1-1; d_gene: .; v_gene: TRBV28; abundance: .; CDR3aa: CASRGTGKSNTEAFF; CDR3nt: TGTGCCAGCAGGGGCACCGGTAAATCTAACACTGAAGCTTTCTTT
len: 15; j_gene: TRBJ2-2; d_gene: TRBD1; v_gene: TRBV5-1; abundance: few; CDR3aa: CASSLGTGGTGELFF; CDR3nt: TGCGCCAGCAGCCTAGGGACAGGGGGCACCGGGGAGCTGTTTTTT
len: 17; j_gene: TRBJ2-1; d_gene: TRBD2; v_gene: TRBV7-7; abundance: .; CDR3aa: CASSLGASGGRSNEQFF; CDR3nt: TGTGCCAGCAGCTTAGGGGCCTCGGGCGGGAGGTCAAATGAGCAGTTCTTC
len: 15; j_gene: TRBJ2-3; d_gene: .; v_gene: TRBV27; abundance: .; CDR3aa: CASSLWQGSTDTQYF; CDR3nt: TGTGCCAGCAGTTTGTGGCAGGGGAGCACAGATACGCAGTATTTT
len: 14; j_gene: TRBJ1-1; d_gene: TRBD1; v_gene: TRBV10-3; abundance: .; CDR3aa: CATGTGEMNTEAFF; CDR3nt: TGTGCCACCGGGACAGGTGAAATGAACACTGAAGCTTTCTTT
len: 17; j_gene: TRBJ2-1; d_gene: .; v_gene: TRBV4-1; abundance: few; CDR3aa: CASSQGVTANSYNEQFF; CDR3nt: TGCGCCAGCAGCCAAGGAGTGACAGCAAACTCCTACAATGAGCAGTTCTTC
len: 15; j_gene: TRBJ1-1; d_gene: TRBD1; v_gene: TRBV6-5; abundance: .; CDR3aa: CASSSRTGVGTEAFF; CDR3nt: TGTGCCAGCAGTTCCCGGACAGGGGTGGGCACTGAAGCTTTCTTT
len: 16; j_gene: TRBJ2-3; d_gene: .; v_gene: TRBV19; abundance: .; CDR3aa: CASGPVDTLGGDTQYF; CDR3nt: TGTGCCAGTGGTCCCGTCGACACCCTAGGGGGAGATACGCAGTATTTT
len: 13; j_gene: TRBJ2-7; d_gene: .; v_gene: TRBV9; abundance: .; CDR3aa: CASSQGGRGEQYF; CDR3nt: TGTGCCAGCAGCCAGGGTGGCCGGGGAGAGCAGTACTTC
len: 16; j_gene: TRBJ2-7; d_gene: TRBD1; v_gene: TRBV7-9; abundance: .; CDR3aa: CASSLEGQANFYEQYF; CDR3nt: TGTGCCAGCAGCTTAGAGGGACAGGCCAACTTCTACGAGCAGTACTTC
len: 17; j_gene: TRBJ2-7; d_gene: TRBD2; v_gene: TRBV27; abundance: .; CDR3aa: CASSSTSGRLSSYEQYF; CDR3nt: TGTGCCAGCAGTTCGACTAGCGGGAGGCTGAGCTCCTACGAGCAGTACTTC
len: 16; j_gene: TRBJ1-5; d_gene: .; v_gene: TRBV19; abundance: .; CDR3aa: CASSSWRRGSNQPQHF; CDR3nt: TGTGCCAGTAGCAGCTGGAGGAGGGGTAGCAATCAGCCCCAGCATTTT
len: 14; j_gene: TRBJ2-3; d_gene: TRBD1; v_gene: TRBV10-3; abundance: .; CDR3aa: CAISKDRGTDTQYF; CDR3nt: TGTGCCATCAGCAAGGACAGGGGAACAGATACGCAGTATTTT
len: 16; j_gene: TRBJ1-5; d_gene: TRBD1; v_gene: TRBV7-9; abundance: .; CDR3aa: CASSPTGQGGNQPQHF; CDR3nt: TGTGCCAGCAGCCCCACTGGACAGGGGGGCAATCAGCCCCAGCATTTT
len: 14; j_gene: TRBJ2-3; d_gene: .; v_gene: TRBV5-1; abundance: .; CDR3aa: CASSLGRSTDTQYF; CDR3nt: TGCGCCAGCAGCCTCGGACGGAGCACAGATACGCAGTATTTT
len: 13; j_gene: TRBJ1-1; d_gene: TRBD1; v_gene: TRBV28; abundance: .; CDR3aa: CASSLTRGPEAFF; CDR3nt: TGTGCCAGCAGTTTGACGAGGGGGCCTGAAGCTTTCTTT
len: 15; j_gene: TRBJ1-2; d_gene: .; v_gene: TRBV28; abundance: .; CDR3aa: CASTRLKGAGVGYTF; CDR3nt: TGTGCCAGCACTAGACTGAAAGGGGCGGGGGTAGGCTACACCTTC
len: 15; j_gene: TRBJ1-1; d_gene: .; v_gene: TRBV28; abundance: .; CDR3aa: CASSPGGQPNTEAFF; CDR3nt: TGTGCCAGCAGTCCCGGGGGCCAACCGAACACTGAAGCTTTCTTT
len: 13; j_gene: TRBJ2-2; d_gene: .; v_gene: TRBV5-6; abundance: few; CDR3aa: CASSSQLTGELFF; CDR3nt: TGTGCCAGCAGCTCCCAACTCACCGGGGAGCTGTTTTTT
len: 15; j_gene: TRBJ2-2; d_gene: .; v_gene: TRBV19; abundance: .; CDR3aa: CASRPGTMYSGELFF; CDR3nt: TGTGCCAGTAGACCGGGTACCATGTACTCCGGGGAGCTGTTTTTT
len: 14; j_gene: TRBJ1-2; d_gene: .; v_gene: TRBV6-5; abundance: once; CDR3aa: CASSYGPLGYGYTF; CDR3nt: TGTGCCAGCAGTTACGGGCCCCTCGGCTATGGCTACACCTTC
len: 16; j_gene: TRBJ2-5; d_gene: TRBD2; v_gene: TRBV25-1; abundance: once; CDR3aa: CASSGVAGSTQETQYF; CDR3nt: TGTGCCAGCAGCGGGGTAGCGGGATCAACCCAAGAGACCCAGTACTTC
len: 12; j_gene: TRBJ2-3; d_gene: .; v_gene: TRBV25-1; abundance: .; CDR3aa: CASRGTADTQYF; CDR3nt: TGTGCCAGCAGAGGGACCGCAGATACGCAGTATTTT
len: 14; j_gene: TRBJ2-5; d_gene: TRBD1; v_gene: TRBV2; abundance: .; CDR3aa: CASSGGTGGLLEYF; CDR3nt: TGTGCCAGCAGCGGGGGGACAGGGGGCTTACTGGAGTACTTC
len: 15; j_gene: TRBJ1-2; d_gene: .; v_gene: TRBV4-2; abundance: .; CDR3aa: CASSQDPGVGYGYTF; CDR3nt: TGTGCCAGCAGCCAAGACCCAGGGGTAGGGTATGGCTACACCTTC
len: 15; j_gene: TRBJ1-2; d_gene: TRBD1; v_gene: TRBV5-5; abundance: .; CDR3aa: CASSKGDRTGTDYTF; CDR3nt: TGTGCCAGCAGCAAGGGGGATCGGACAGGGACGGACTACACCTTC
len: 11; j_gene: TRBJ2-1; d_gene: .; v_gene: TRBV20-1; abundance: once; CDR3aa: CSACSYNEQFF; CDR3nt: TGCAGTGCTTGTTCCTACAATGAGCAGTTCTTC
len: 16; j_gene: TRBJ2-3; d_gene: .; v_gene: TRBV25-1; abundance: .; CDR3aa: CASSVRDTHRTDTQYF; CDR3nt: TGTGCCAGCAGTGTTAGGGACACCCATCGCACAGATACGCAGTATTTT
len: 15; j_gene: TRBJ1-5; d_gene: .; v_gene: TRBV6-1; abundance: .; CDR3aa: CASKTGTPSNQPQHF; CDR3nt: TGTGCCAGCAAAACCGGGACACCTTCCAATCAGCCCCAGCATTTT
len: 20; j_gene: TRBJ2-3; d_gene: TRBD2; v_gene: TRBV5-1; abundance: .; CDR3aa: CASSLEPRRGPGGRADTQYF; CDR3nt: TGCGCCAGCAGCTTGGAGCCTAGGCGGGGGCCGGGAGGGAGGGCAGATACGCAGTATTTT
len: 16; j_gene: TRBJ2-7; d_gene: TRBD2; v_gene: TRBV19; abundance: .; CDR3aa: CASSPPGEREMNEQYF; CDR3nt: TGTGCCAGTAGTCCGCCGGGGGAGCGGGAGATGAACGAGCAGTACTTC
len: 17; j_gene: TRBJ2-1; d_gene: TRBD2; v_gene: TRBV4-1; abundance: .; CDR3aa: CASSQDRGGGLGNEQFF; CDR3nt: TGCGCCAGCAGCCAAGATCGGGGGGGAGGCTTGGGGAATGAGCAGTTCTTC
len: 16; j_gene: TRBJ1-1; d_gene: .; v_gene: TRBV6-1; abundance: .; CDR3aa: CASSEAVTSAYHEAFF; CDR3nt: TGTGCCAGCAGTGAAGCGGTGACATCGGCTTACCATGAAGCTTTCTTT
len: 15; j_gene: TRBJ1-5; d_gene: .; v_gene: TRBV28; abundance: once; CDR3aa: CASRQGQRVNQPQHF; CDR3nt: TGTGCCAGCAGGCAAGGACAGCGAGTTAATCAGCCCCAGCATTTT
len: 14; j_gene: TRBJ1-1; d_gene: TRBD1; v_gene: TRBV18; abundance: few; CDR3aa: CASRQGVEWTEAFF; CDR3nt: TGTGCCAGCCGACAGGGGGTAGAGTGGACTGAAGCTTTCTTT